Shown below are 27 T cell receptor beta chains from a single sample sequenced in a study of OX40 agonist ivuxolimab in advanced cancers. The repertoire was sequenced with immunoSEQ multiplex PCR; TCRdb's copy has only in-frame clones and lacks some. The data show more than 50,000 clones, 84% seen once. The sample here was CD4+ or CD8+ T cells sorted from blood, taken in a trial of the OX40 agonist ivuxolimab. Receptors originate from an adult with an advanced solid tumor such as melanoma, head and neck, liver or kidney cancer.

The chain has TRBV28 and TRBJ2-1; D unclear. Germline-derived CDR1 and CDR2 are MDHEN and SYDVKM. The CDR3 spans 15 residues. V was trimmed by 4 bases and J by 1 base, leaving 11 bases between them. CDR3 amino acids: CASSSRAGSYNEQFF. CDR3 nucleotides: TGTGCCAGCAGTTCTAGGGCTGGTTCCTACAATGAGCAGTTCTTC.

The chain recombines TRBV10-3 with TRBJ1-1; 7 nucleotides match TRBD1. Looked up from germline, CDR1 is ENHRY and CDR2 is SYGVKD. The CDR3 is made up of 13 amino acids. The J segment lost 0 bases and the V segment lost 7 bases, leaving 2 bases of the junction unmatched. DNA for the CDR3: TGTGCCATCATGGGACAGATGAACACTGAAGCTTTCTTT. Translating gives CAIMGQMNTEAFF.

The chain employs TRBV28 and TRBJ2-7; D is ambiguous. The V and J ends lost 8 bases and 4 bases respectively, with 12 bases between them. Germline V gene sequence: CDR1 MDHEN, CDR2 SYDVKM. The CDR3 sequence is 12 residues long. The CDR3 region is CASCANGYEQYF. The DNA of the CDR3 is TGTGCCAGCTGTGCGAACGGGTACGAGCAGTACTTC.

In DNA form, the CDR3 reads TGTGCCAGCAGCTCTCGGACAACGGACTATGGCTACACCTTC. Amino acid sequence: CASSSRTTDYGYTF. The chain combines TRBV7-8 with TRBJ1-2, with D maybe TRBD1 (5 bases). The CDR3 loop spans 14 amino acids. Germline values: CDR1 SGHVS, CDR2 FQNEAQ. Trimming left V 4 bases short and J 3 bases short, with 12 bases between.

The J gene is TRBJ1-1, the V gene TRBV10-3; no clear D gene. Germline CDR1 is ENHRY and CDR2 is SYGVKD. The CDR3 runs 16 residues. V shed 0 bases and J shed 0 bases, with 11 bases lying between them. The CDR3 loop is CAISESTRSLNTEAFF. CDR3 DNA sequence: TGTGCCATCAGTGAGTCGACCAGGAGCCTGAACACTGAAGCTTTCTTT.

J is TRBJ2-7 and V is TRBV7-9; no reliable D call. V was trimmed by 3 bases and J by 2 bases, leaving 8 bases between them. Germline CDR1 and CDR2: SEHNR and FQNEAQ (reference sequence). The CDR3 covers 13 residues. The CDR3 region is CASSFLDTYEQYF. The CDR3 region has the DNA TGTGCCAGCAGCTTCTTGGATACCTACGAGCAGTACTTC.

V and J are TRBV11-2 and TRBJ2-7, with TRBD2 identical over 7 bases. With V trimmed by 5 bases and J by 0 bases, 7 bases remained unmatched. CDR1 and CDR2 (germline): SGHAT, FQNNGV. The CDR3 has 15 residues. The CDR3, as DNA: TGTGCCAGCAGCCCCCTAGCGGTAAGCTCCTACGAGCAGTACTTC. Translation: CASSPLAVSSYEQYF.

This chain links TRBV7-2 with TRBJ2-5, with 7 nucleotides matching TRBD2. The germline V gene encodes CDR1 SGHTA and CDR2 FQGNSA. Unmatched junction bases numbered 4, after V lost 5 bases and J lost 1 base. The CDR3 sequence is 14 residues long. The CDR3 reads CASSGQRGQETQYF. For the CDR3, the DNA is TGTGCCAGCAGCGGTCAGCGGGGCCAAGAGACCCAGTACTTC.

The V and J genes are TRBV30 and TRBJ1-2, with D hard to call. Germline V CDR1 and CDR2: GTSNPN, SVGIG (reference sequence). V was shortened by 5 bases and J by 2 bases, with 12 bases between the two germline ends. The CDR3 spans 13 residues. CDR3 amino acids: CAWQHARNYGYTF. CDR3 nucleotides: TGTGCCTGGCAGCACGCACGAAACTATGGCTACACCTTC.

The chain carries TRBV4-1 and TRBJ2-3, with D possibly being TRBD1 or TRBD2 (5 bases each). The CDR3 is made up of 16 amino acids. Germline CDR1 reads MGHRA; CDR2 reads YSYEKL. Trimming cost V 2 bases and J 2 bases, with 14 bases left between them. The CDR3 spells CASSQPGPKPTDTQYF. In DNA, the CDR3 is TGCGCCAGCAGCCAACCGGGACCCAAACCCACAGATACGCAGTATTTT.

The chain carries TRBV6-5 and TRBJ1-1; no clear D gene. V lost 1 base and J lost 2, with 5 bases in between. This CDR3 has 13 amino acids. Germline CDR1 is MNHEY and CDR2 is SVGAGI. The CDR3 region is CASSYFYNTEAFF. In nucleotides, the CDR3 is TGTGCCAGCAGTTACTTCTACAACACTGAAGCTTTCTTT.

V gene TRBV14 combines with J gene TRBJ2-7, with D unclear. Looked up from germline, CDR1 is SGHDN and CDR2 is FVKESK. V lost 1 base and J lost 7, with 5 bases in between. The CDR3 totals 11 residues. CDR3 amino acids: CASSQVREQYF. CDR3 nucleotide sequence: TGTGCCAGCAGCCAAGTAAGGGAGCAGTACTTC.

This rearrangement joins TRBV9 to TRBJ2-2; D perhaps matches TRBD2 (7 bases). This CDR3 spans 14 amino acids. Trimming stripped 2 bases from V and 8 bases from J, with 13 bases between. Germline V gene lookup returns CDR1 SGDLS and CDR2 YYNGEE. The CDR3 DNA follows: TGTGCCAGCAGCGTCGCGGGGGCTTTTGGGGAGCTGTTTTTT. This gives the protein CASSVAGAFGELFF.

This chain uses TRBV19 with TRBJ2-3, with 9 bases fitting TRBD1. CDR1 is LNHDA, CDR2 SQIVND, per germline (reference sequence). CDR3 length equals 14 residues. Trimming took 6 bases from V and 2 from J; bases not matched to a gene: 3. The DNA for the CDR3 is TGTGCCAGTAGACGGGACAGGGTCACAGATACGCAGTATTTT. Residues: CASRRDRVTDTQYF.

The chain is built from TRBV6-5 and TRBJ1-2; D uncertain. Per the germline V gene, CDR1 is MNHEY and CDR2 is SVGAGI. The CDR3 runs to 14 residues. The V and J ends lost 0 bases and 4 bases respectively, with 9 bases between them. The CDR3 DNA follows: TGTGCCAGCAGTTACTCACCGGGAGCCTATGGCTACACCTTC. It is translated as CASSYSPGAYGYTF.

The chain combines TRBV19 with TRBJ2-5; a weak D match, TRBD2 (5 bases). This CDR3 contains 18 residues. Germline CDR1 reads LNHDA; CDR2 reads SQIVND (reference sequence). Trimming stripped 4 bases from V and 0 bases from J, with 21 bases between. The CDR3 protein is CASSKLGVGRRYQETQYF. DNA for the CDR3: TGTGCCAGTAGTAAACTGGGAGTTGGGCGCCGGTACCAAGAGACCCAGTACTTC.

In its sample, this clone was seen once. The chain uses TRBV10-3 and TRBJ2-2; D remains ambiguous. The germline CDR1 and CDR2 sequences are ENHRY and SYGVKD. This CDR3 spans 13 amino acids. Trimming removed 2 bases from V and 7 bases from J, with 8 bases in between. CDR3 protein: CAISERVSGELFF. CDR3 DNA sequence: TGTGCCATCAGTGAGAGGGTTAGCGGGGAGCTGTTTTTT.

V is TRBV28 and J is TRBJ2-1; 8 bases fit TRBD2. V lost 7 bases and J lost 0; bases outside the gene matches: 8. The CDR3 has 16 amino acids. Germline V CDR1 and CDR2: MDHEN, SYDVKM. CDR3 loop: CASITPGGGSYNEQFF. The CDR3 nucleotides are TGTGCCAGCATCACCCCCGGGGGGGGCTCCTACAATGAGCAGTTCTTC.

On this clone: The junction and the germline gene differ at one end; a read error may be behind it. The chain recombines TRBV7-7 with TRBJ2-1; tentative D call: TRBD2 (6 bases). Per germline, CDR1 SSHAT and CDR2 FNYEAQ (reference sequence). The CDR3 is 13 amino acids. CDR3 bases: TGTGCTAGCAGTTCCTCCAGGAGGGGTGAGCAGTTCTTC. Residues: CASSSSRRGEQFF.

The chain joins TRBV9 to TRBJ1-1; D might be TRBD1 (6 bases). Trimming left V 2 bases short and J 3 bases short, with 8 bases between. Germline lookup yields CDR1 SGDLS and CDR2 YYNGEE. This CDR3 has 13 residues. CDR3 DNA: TGTGCCAGCAGCGTCGCAGGGGACACTGAAGCTTTCTTT. It codes for CASSVAGDTEAFF.

The chain employs TRBV5-1 and TRBJ2-3; 8 nucleotides agree with TRBD2. The CDR3 runs to 15 residues. Looked up from germline, CDR1 is SGHRS and CDR2 is YFSETQ. The junction had 7 bases not matched to a gene; V was cut back by 1 base and J by 6 bases. CDR3 loop: CASSLQAGDGDTQYF. CDR3 DNA sequence: TGCGCCAGCAGCTTGCAAGCGGGAGACGGGGATACGCAGTATTTT.

CDR3 in amino acids: CASSVDGWADTQYF. The DNA of the CDR3 is TGTGCCAGCAGCGTAGATGGGTGGGCAGATACGCAGTATTTT. The V call is TRBV6-4, the J call TRBJ2-3; D is undetermined. Trimming shortened V by 6 bases and J by 4 bases, and 14 bases separated the two germline ends. Germline V gene sequence: CDR1 MRHNA, CDR2 SNTAGT. The length of the CDR3 is 14 residues.

Here the CDR3 DNA reads TGTGCCAGCAGGTCCGGGACGGCGGGCGAAAAACTGTTTTTT. Residues: CASRSGTAGEKLFF. The chain uses TRBV11-2 and TRBJ1-4; D perhaps matches TRBD1 (5 bases). Germline-derived CDR1 and CDR2 are SGHAT and FQNNGV. CDR3 size: 14 residues. V gave up 6 bases and J gave up 8 bases, with 16 bases separating them.

The chain couples TRBV18 to TRBJ2-3, with 12 bases fitting TRBD2. With V trimmed by 5 bases and J by 2 bases, 11 bases remained unmatched. Germline CDR1 KGHSH, CDR2 LQKENI. CDR3 size: 18 residues. CDR3 residues: CASSFAGTSGRATDTQYF. Here the CDR3 DNA reads TGTGCCAGCTCATTTGCCGGGACTAGCGGGCGCGCCACAGATACGCAGTATTTT.

This chain uses TRBV2 with TRBJ1-1, with 8 bases identical to TRBD1. Germline CDR1 is SNHLY and CDR2 is FYNNEI. V was pared by 6 bases and J by 1 base, with 4 bases of the junction left unmatched. This CDR3 is built from 14 residues. In nucleotides, the CDR3 is TGTGCCAGCAGAGGGGGACAGGAGAACACTGAAGCTTTCTTT. Translation: CASRGGQENTEAFF.

Only a few counts were recorded for this clone. DNA for the CDR3: TGTGCCAGCAGCTTACGTGGCGCGAATGAAAAACTGTTTTTT. Residues: CASSLRGANEKLFF. The J gene is TRBJ1-4, the V gene TRBV7-6; D not resolved. V lost 2 bases and J 5 bases, leaving 9 bases between the germline ends. The germline V gene encodes CDR1 SGHVS and CDR2 FNYEAQ. This CDR3 has 14 residues. Full variable domain (missing parts from reference TRBV7-6 and TRBJ1-4): GAGVSQSPRYKVTKRGQDVALRCDPISGHVSLYWYRQALGQGPEFLTYFNYEAQQDKSGLPNDRFSAERPEGSISTLTIQRTEQRDSAMYRCASSLRGANEKLFFGSGTQLSVL.

V usage is TRBV9 and J usage is TRBJ1-2, with TRBD1 matching over 8 bases. This CDR3 region has 15 residues. The junction had 7 bases not matched to a gene; V was cut back by 0 bases and J by 6 bases. Germline V lookup: CDR1 SGDLS, CDR2 YYNGEE. For the CDR3, the DNA is TGTGCCAGCAGCGTAGGGCAGGGGGCGGGGGATGGCTACACCTTC. Translating gives CASSVGQGAGDGYTF.